This record covers a single TCR beta chain. The data are from a study of blood T cell repertoires in COVID-19. Per the germline V gene, CDR1 is SGDLS and CDR2 is YYNGEE. This CDR3 region has 14 residues. Losses at the gene ends were 2 bases for V and 7 bases for J; bases not matched to a gene: 7. Sequenced by immunoSEQ multiplex PCR; TCRdb stores in-frame clones only, minus some. The data show approximately 58,000 clones, with 70% to 90% seen just once and around 4.5% held by the top ten. The specimen was peripheral blood. The chain couples TRBV9 to TRBJ2-7, with 9 bases aligning to TRBD2. The TCR was taken from a man in his forties with active COVID-19. CDR3: CASSVLAGVGEQYF. CDR3 bases: TGTGCCAGCAGCGTGTTAGCGGGAGTAGGAGAGCAGTACTTC.